This entry is about one T cell receptor beta chain. Its antigen is unknown. This sample stems from a study of graft-versus-host responses after intestinal transplantation. Clones were sequenced by immunoSEQ multiplex PCR, and TCRdb holds only the in-frame ones, with some missing. The sample lists fewer than 65,000 clones, 89% occurring once. The CDR3 has 17 residues. Germline lookup yields CDR1 LGHNA and CDR2 YNFKEQ. V was clipped by 1 base and J by 0 bases; unmatched bases: 5. The J gene is TRBJ2-7, the V gene TRBV4-2; 11 bases fit TRBD2. The specimen comprised unstimulated CD4+ T cells sorted from spleen or lymph node cells, sampled before transplant. This TCR was sampled from a human donor who was the organ donor for an intestinal transplant. CDR3 bases: TGTGCCAGCAGCCAAGTGGGACTAGCGGCAAGCTCCTACGAGCAGTACTTC. It specifies CASSQVGLAASSYEQYF.